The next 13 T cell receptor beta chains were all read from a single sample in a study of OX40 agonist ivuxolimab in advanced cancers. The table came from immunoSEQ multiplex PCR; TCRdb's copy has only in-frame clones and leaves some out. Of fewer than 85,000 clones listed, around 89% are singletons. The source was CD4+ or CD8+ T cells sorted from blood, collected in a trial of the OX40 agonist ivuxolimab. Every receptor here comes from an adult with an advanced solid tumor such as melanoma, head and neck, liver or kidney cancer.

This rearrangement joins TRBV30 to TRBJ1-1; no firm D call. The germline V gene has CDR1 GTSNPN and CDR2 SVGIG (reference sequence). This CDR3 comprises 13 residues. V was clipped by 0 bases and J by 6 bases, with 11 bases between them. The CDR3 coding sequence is TGTGCCTGGAGTGTTAGGGATTACGCTGAAGCTTTCTTT. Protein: CAWSVRDYAEAFF.

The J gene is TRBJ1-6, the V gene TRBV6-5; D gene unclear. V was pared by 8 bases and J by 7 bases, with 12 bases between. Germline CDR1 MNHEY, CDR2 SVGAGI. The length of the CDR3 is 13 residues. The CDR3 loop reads CASSPGVNSPLHF. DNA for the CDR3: TGTGCCAGCTCCCCAGGAGTCAATTCACCCCTCCACTTT.

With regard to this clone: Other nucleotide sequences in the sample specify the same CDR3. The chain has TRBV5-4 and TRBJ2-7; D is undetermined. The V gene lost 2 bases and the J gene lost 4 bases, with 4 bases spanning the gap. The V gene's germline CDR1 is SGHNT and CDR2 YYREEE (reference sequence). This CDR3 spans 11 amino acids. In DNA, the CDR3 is TGTGCCAGCAGCTTAGGTTACGAGCAGTACTTC. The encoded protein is CASSLGYEQYF. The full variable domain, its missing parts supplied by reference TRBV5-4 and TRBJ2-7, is ETGVTQSPTHLIKTRGQQVTLRCSSQSGHNTVSWYQQALGQGPQFIFQYYREEENGRGNFPPRFSGLQFPNYSSELNVNALELDDSALYLCASSLGYEQYFGPGTRLTVT.

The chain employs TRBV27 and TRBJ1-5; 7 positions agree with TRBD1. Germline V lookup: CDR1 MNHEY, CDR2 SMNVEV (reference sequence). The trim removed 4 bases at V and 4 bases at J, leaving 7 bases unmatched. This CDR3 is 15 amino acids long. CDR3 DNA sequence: TGTGCCAGCAGTTACTTGACAGGGAAGAATCAGCCCCAGCATTTT. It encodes CASSYLTGKNQPQHF.

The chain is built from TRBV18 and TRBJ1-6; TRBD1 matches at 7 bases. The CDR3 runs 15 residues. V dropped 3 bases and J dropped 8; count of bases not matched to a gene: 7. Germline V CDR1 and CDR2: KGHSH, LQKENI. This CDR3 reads CASSPPRDSYSPLHF. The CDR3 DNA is TGTGCCAGCTCACCCCCCCGGGACAGTTATTCACCCCTCCACTTT.

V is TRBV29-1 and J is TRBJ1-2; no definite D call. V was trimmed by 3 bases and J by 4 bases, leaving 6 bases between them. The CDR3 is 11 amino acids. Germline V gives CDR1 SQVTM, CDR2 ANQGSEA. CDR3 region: CSVDGGYGYTF. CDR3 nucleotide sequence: TGCAGCGTTGACGGCGGCTATGGCTACACCTTC.

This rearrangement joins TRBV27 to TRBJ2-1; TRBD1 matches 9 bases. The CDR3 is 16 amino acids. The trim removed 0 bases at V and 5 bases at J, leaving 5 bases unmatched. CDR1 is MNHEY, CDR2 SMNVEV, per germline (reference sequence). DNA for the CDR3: TGTGCCAGCAGTTTATCCGCCGGGACAGGGAACAATGAGCAGTTCTTC. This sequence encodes CASSLSAGTGNNEQFF.

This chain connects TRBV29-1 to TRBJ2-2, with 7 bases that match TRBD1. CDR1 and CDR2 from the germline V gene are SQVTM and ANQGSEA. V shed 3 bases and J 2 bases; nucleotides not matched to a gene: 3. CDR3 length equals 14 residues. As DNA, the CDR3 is TGCAGCGTTGAGAGGGGGCACAACACCGGGGAGCTGTTTTTT. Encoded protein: CSVERGHNTGELFF.

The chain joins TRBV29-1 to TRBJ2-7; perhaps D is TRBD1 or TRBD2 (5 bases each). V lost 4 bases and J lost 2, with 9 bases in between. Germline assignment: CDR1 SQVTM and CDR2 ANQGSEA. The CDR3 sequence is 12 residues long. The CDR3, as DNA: TGCAGCGTTGCGGGGACCGCCTACGAGCAGTACTTC. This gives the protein CSVAGTAYEQYF.

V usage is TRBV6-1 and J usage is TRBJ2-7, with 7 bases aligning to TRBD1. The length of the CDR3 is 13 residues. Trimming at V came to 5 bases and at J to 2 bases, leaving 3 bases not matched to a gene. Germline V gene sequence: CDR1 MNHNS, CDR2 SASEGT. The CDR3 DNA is TGTGCCAGCAGTCTCGGGACAGCCTACGAGCAGTACTTC. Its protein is CASSLGTAYEQYF.

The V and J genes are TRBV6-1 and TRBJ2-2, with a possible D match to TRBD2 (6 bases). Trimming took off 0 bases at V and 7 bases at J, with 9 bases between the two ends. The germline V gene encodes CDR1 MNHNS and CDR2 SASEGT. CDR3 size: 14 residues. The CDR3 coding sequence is TGTGCCAGCAGTGAAGCGGGACTCGGCGGGGAGCTGTTTTTT. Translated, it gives CASSEAGLGGELFF.

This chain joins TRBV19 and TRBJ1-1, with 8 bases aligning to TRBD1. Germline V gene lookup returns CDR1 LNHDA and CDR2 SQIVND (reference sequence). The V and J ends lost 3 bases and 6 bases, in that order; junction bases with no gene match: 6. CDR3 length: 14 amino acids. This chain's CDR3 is CASSISQGASEAFF. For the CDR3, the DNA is TGTGCCAGTAGTATTAGCCAGGGGGCCTCTGAAGCTTTCTTT.

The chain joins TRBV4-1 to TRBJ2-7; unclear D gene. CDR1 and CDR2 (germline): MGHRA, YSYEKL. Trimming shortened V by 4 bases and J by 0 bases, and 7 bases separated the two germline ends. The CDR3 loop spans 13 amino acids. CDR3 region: CASSLSTSYEQYF. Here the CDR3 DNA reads TGCGCCAGCAGCCTAAGTACCTCCTACGAGCAGTACTTC.